This T cell receptor beta chain emerged from a study of OX40 agonist ivuxolimab in advanced cancers. General study points: Some nonresponders likewise displayed low normalized T-cell clonal expansion.

Concerning this clone: Its antigen is still unknown.

The germline V and J ends were trimmed by 7 bases and 3 bases, with 13 bases remaining between them. Germline CDR1 LNHDA, CDR2 SQIVND (reference sequence). The CDR3 has 14 amino acids. Clones were sequenced by immunoSEQ multiplex PCR, and TCRdb holds only the in-frame ones, with some missing. The sample includes about 58,000 clones, around 88% seen only once; the top ten take less than 0.8%. Blood was sampled at baseline, cycle 4 day 1, and cycle 7 day 1. The rearrangement joins TRBV19 to TRBJ1-3; D is ambiguous. The sequence derives from an adult with an advanced solid tumor such as melanoma, head and neck, liver or kidney cancer. Sample: CD4+ or CD8+ T cells sorted from blood, taken in a trial of the OX40 agonist ivuxolimab. This CDR3 is CASTPGGFGNTIYF. As DNA, the CDR3 is TGTGCCAGTACCCCCGGCGGGTTTGGAAACACCATATATTTT.